This is a list of T cell receptor beta chains from one sample in a study of blood T cell repertoires in COVID-19. Produced via immunoSEQ multiplex PCR; TCRdb's table is partial and in-frame only. This repertoire shows around 140,000 clones, 78% found once; its top ten account for about 1.9%. The sequenced sample was peripheral blood. These receptors were taken from a woman aged 55-70 years with acute or convalescent COVID-19. CDR3s include the opening cysteine and the closing phenylalanine or tryptophan. A D gene is named only where the DNA matches it firmly. Size is stated for part of the rows, as once, few or many counts, or as a class when the clone is expanded.

j_gene | abundance | v_gene | d_gene | CDR3aa | CDR3nt
TRBJ2-1 | . | TRBV6-5 | . | CVSGAYNEQFF | TGTGTGTCAGGGGCCTACAATGAGCAGTTCTTC
TRBJ2-1 | . | TRBV13 | TRBD2 | CASSRPTTSGANEQFF | TGTGCCAGCAGCCGCCCGACAACTAGCGGAGCCAATGAGCAGTTCTTC
TRBJ2-1 | . | TRBV24-1 | . | CATSDFQMTGQSSYNEQFF | TGTGCCACCAGTGATTTTCAGATGACAGGCCAAAGCTCCTACAATGAGCAGTTCTTC
TRBJ2-4 | . | TRBV5-1 | . | CASLLFLF | TGCGCCAGCCTTCTATTCTTATTC
TRBJ2-7 | . | TRBV6-5 | . | CASSSSGAEQYF | TGTGCCAGCAGTTCTTCAGGGGCCGAGCAGTACTTC
TRBJ2-7 | few | TRBV20-1 | TRBD2 | CSALGLEEQYF | TGCAGTGCCTTGGGACTAGAAGAGCAGTACTTC
TRBJ2-7 | . | TRBV5-5 | TRBD2 | CASSSLARRDEQYF | TGTGCCAGCAGCTCACTAGCGCGGAGGGACGAGCAGTACTTC
TRBJ2-7 | . | TRBV4-1 | . | CASSQVERTYEQYF | TGCGCCAGCAGCCAAGTGGAGCGGACCTACGAGCAGTACTTC
TRBJ1-5 | . | TRBV28 | . | CASSFPGRRVNQPQHF | TGTGCCAGCAGTTTCCCGGGTCGGAGAGTCAATCAGCCCCAGCATTTT
TRBJ2-1 | . | TRBV11-3 | TRBD1 | CASSFKGQGHNEQFF | TGTGCCAGCAGCTTCAAGGGACAGGGCCACAATGAGCAGTTCTTC
TRBJ1-1 | . | TRBV18 | TRBD1 | CASSRDRESKTEAFF | TGTGCCAGCTCCCGCGACAGGGAAAGCAAAACTGAAGCTTTCTTT
TRBJ2-1 | . | TRBV5-6 | . | CASSLDIRTVSYNEQFF | TGTGCCAGCAGCTTGGATATTAGGACAGTTTCCTACAATGAGCAGTTCTTC
TRBJ1-1 | . | TRBV5-1 | . | CASSLQGKNTEAFF | TGCGCCAGCAGCCTCCAGGGAAAGAACACTGAAGCTTTCTTT